This entry is about one T cell receptor (beta chain). The antigen this receptor binds is unknown. Being a mouse receptor, it is described with mouse gene labels and germline sequences. The CDR3 goes on 4 residues after the read ends, and that part is filled in from the germline J gene. Library construction relied on the immunoSEQ multiplex PCR assay. For TCR sequencing, RNA was extracted from every sample and reverse transcribed into cDNA to serve as template. First-strand cDNA was synthesized using SuperScript III with a 2:1 mix of oligo-dT and random hexamers. A synthetic immune receptor repertoire was used to assess amplification bias, and residual bias was removed computationally. Libraries were sequenced on Illumina HiSeq with 60 bp reads covering the CDR3, read from J toward V. Under the source paper's analysis protocol: After raw reads were preprocessed to remove errors, the CDR3 was defined following IMGT conventions as running from the conserved cysteine to phenylalanine. To get clonality, Shannon entropy was normalized by log2 of the number of productive unique TCRs and the result was subtracted from 1. Whether each scalp clone was CD4 or CD8 was inferred by checking scalp TCRbeta sequences against the CD4 and CD8 repertoires from sorted blood. TCRdb stores this immuneACCESS table with in-frame sequences only. Part of the clones is absent; in the studies checked, under half of the shortfall reflects unresolved V genes, and no reason is known for the rest. Clonal size and the V and J genes are those of that table, whereas D and trimming came from the DNA. In this sample, 270,000 or so clones appear, none counted once only. The top ten clones comprise 1.2% of the sample.

Its CDR3 holds 17 amino acids, cysteine through phenylalanine. Shown are 39 bases from within the CDR3, in frame from base 1. V is trimmed back by 0 bases and J by 5 bases, and the junction contains 8 bases that no gene match accounts for. The data originate from a study of CD8+ T cells in alopecia areata listed by TCRdb under 2018. Turning to the overall study: Skin from C3H/HeJ donors aged about 6-13 months with spontaneous alopecia was grafted onto female C3H/HeJ recipients aged roughly 6-11 weeks. To study T cell clonal expansion in alopecia areata, the researchers applied high-throughput TCRbeta sequencing to both the C3H/HeJ mouse model and human patients. Scalp tissue and sorted CD4+ and CD8+ peripheral blood T cells from patchy and totalis/universalis alopecia areata patients and from healthy controls were covered by human TCRbeta sequencing. Clonality in the scalp was compared among normal scalp (n=4), patchy alopecia areata scalp (n=8), and alopecia totalis/universalis scalp (n=8). RNA was obtained with the PAXgene miRNA kit for fixed scalp, the miRNeasy kit for PBMCs, and the RNeasy kit for mouse skin. Amplification of TCRbeta CDR3 regions was done by immunoSEQ multiplex PCR using 35 Vbeta forward primers and 13 Jbeta reverse primers. The study at large found these results: Lesional scalp, especially in alopecia totalis/universalis, showed higher clonality and more expanded CD8+ clones than normal scalp, suggesting antigenic drive. Scalp TCR repertoire analysis is complicated because resident alphabeta T cells in normal human skin are also sequenced, whereas mouse skin is dominated by gammadelta T cells. Compared with mice, TCR sequences shared between patients were less clear, possibly partly because of HLA diversity across the patient population.

Cells from mouse cutaneous lymph nodes were pooled, stained for CD4, CD8alpha, NKG2D, NKG2ACE and other markers, and then sorted on a BD Influx. This sequence was found in a C3H/HeJ mouse with alopecia areata. Mice from this strain have the MHC haplotype H2-k. The sequencing input was CD4+ T cells sorted from a lymph node. Here the chain combines TRBV21 and TRBJ2-1; TRBD2 aligns with 9 central bases. TRBV21 is marked as an open reading frame, function uncertain. The sequenced part of the CDR3 DNA is TGTGCTAGCAGTCAATCGCCCCCTGGGGGGGACAATGCT. Its translation is CASSQSPPGGDNA. The full CDR3 is CASSQSPPGGDNAEQFF.